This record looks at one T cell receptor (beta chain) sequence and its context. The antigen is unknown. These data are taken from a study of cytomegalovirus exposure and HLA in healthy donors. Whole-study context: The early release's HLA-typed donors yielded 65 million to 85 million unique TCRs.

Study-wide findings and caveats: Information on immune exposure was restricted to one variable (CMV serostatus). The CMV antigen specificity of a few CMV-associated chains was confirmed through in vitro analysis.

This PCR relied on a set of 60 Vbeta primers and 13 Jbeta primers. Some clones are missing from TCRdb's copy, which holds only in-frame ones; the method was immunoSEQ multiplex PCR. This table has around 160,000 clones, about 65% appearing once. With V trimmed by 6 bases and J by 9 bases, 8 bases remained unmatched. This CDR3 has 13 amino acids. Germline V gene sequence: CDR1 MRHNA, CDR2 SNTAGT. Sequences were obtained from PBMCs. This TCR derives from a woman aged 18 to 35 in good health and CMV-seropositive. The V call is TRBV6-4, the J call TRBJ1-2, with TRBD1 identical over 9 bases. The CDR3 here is CASRDRGSGRYTF. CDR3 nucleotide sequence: TGTGCCAGCAGGGACAGGGGTTCAGGTCGCTACACCTTC.